This TCR beta chain was identified during a study of T cell changes during pregnancy in multiple sclerosis. The V gene end was trimmed by 0 bases and the J gene end by 2 bases; junction bases not matched to a gene: 2. The CDR3 is 15 residues long. Germline loops: CDR1 MGHRA, CDR2 YSYEKL. Some clones are missing from TCRdb's copy, which holds only in-frame ones; the method was immunoSEQ multiplex PCR. Of around 31,000 clones listed, about 87% were seen once; the top ten hold around a tenth. The sample here was CD8+ T cells from peripheral blood mononuclear cells, taken in the first trimester of pregnancy. The rearrangement joins TRBV4-1 to TRBJ2-5; 8 nucleotides match TRBD2. The sequence came from a female donor with multiple sclerosis, enrolled in a pregnancy study. CDR3: CASSQDPSGQETQYF. Here the CDR3 DNA reads TGCGCCAGCAGCCAAGATCCTAGCGGGCAAGAGACCCAGTACTTC.